Listed below are T cell receptor beta chains from one sample, sequenced in a study of technical replicates of blood from a handful of donors. Measured with immunoSEQ multiplex PCR; TCRdb has only the in-frame clones, and not every one. The sample lists about 74,000 clones, 81% occurring once. The sequencing sample was made of PBMCs. The source is a human donor in good health. Some clones in this sample may be carry-over from other donors' samples. Both conserved end residues are part of each CDR3. Each record gives: V gene, clone size, J gene, D gene, CDR3 protein, CDR3 DNA. The D gene is left open where the match is weak. Only part of the rows carry a size: once, few, many, or a class if the clone is expanded.

v_gene: TRBV7-3
abundance: .
j_gene: TRBJ2-1
d_gene: .
CDR3aa: CASSRDSSSYNEQFF
CDR3nt: TGTGCCAGCAGCAGGGACTCCTCCTCGTACAATGAGCAGTTCTTC

v_gene: TRBV5-1
abundance: .
j_gene: TRBJ1-3
d_gene: .
CDR3aa: CASSLGPMSGNTIYF
CDR3nt: TGCGCCAGCAGCTTGGGGCCCATGTCTGGAAACACCATATATTTT

v_gene: TRBV2
abundance: .
j_gene: TRBJ2-6
d_gene: .
CDR3aa: CASSPQGRAGANVLTF
CDR3nt: TGTGCCAGCAGTCCACAGGGAAGGGCTGGGGCCAACGTCCTGACTTTC

v_gene: TRBV27
abundance: .
j_gene: TRBJ2-3
d_gene: TRBD2
CDR3aa: CASSPGTSGRADTQYF
CDR3nt: TGTGCCAGCAGTCCCGGGACTAGCGGGAGGGCAGATACGCAGTATTTT

v_gene: TRBV19
abundance: once
j_gene: TRBJ1-3
d_gene: .
CDR3aa: CASKGNSGNTIYF
CDR3nt: TGTGCCAGTAAGGGGAATTCTGGAAACACCATATATTTT

v_gene: TRBV5-1
abundance: .
j_gene: TRBJ2-1
d_gene: TRBD2
CDR3aa: CASSAAWTSFGNEQFF
CDR3nt: TGCGCCAGCAGCGCCGCATGGACTAGCTTTGGGAATGAGCAGTTCTTC

v_gene: TRBV30
abundance: .
j_gene: TRBJ2-5
d_gene: TRBD2
CDR3aa: CAWELGTSGRAGETQYF
CDR3nt: TGTGCCTGGGAACTCGGGACTAGCGGGAGGGCCGGGGAGACCCAGTACTTC

v_gene: TRBV7-3
abundance: .
j_gene: TRBJ1-1
d_gene: .
CDR3aa: CASTPGGVNTEAFF
CDR3nt: TGTGCCAGCACCCCGGGGGGCGTGAACACTGAAGCTTTCTTT

v_gene: TRBV2
abundance: once
j_gene: TRBJ2-3
d_gene: TRBD2
CDR3aa: CASSPLAVSTDTQYF
CDR3nt: TGTGCCAGCAGTCCCCTAGCGGTTAGCACAGATACGCAGTATTTT

v_gene: TRBV30
abundance: .
j_gene: TRBJ2-3
d_gene: .
CDR3aa: CASRRGPDTQYF
CDR3nt: TGTGCCTCCCGAAGAGGGCCAGATACGCAGTATTTT

v_gene: TRBV18
abundance: .
j_gene: TRBJ2-3
d_gene: TRBD2
CDR3aa: CASSPGTNLDTQYF
CDR3nt: TGTGCCAGCTCACCTGGGACTAACCTAGATACGCAGTATTTT

v_gene: TRBV6-4
abundance: .
j_gene: TRBJ1-1
d_gene: TRBD1
CDR3aa: CASRGQGVDTEAFF
CDR3nt: TGTGCCAGCAGAGGACAGGGGGTTGACACTGAAGCTTTCTTT

v_gene: TRBV4-1
abundance: .
j_gene: TRBJ1-1
d_gene: TRBD1
CDR3aa: CASSPGQGRMNTEAFF
CDR3nt: TGCGCCAGCAGCCCGGGACAGGGCCGCATGAACACTGAAGCTTTCTTT

v_gene: TRBV29-1
abundance: .
j_gene: TRBJ2-1
d_gene: .
CDR3aa: CSAEDRRKNNEQFF
CDR3nt: TGCAGCGCCGAGGACAGACGAAAAAACAATGAGCAGTTCTTC

v_gene: TRBV4-1
abundance: .
j_gene: TRBJ2-2
d_gene: .
CDR3aa: CASSQELGRGDAGELFF
CDR3nt: TGCGCCAGCAGCCAAGAATTGGGTAGAGGAGATGCCGGGGAGCTGTTTTTT

v_gene: TRBV6-6
abundance: few
j_gene: TRBJ1-1
d_gene: .
CDR3aa: CASRTGRPNTEAFF
CDR3nt: TGTGCCAGCAGAACAGGGCGGCCGAACACTGAAGCTTTCTTT

v_gene: TRBV18
abundance: once
j_gene: TRBJ2-3
d_gene: .
CDR3aa: CASSPSSGADTQYF
CDR3nt: TGTGCCAGCTCACCGTCATCAGGGGCAGATACGCAGTATTTT

v_gene: TRBV29-1
abundance: .
j_gene: TRBJ2-5
d_gene: .
CDR3aa: CSVLGGMSGETQYF
CDR3nt: TGCAGCGTGCTAGGCGGGATGAGCGGAGAGACCCAGTACTTC

v_gene: TRBV2
abundance: .
j_gene: TRBJ1-6
d_gene: .
CDR3aa: CASSVGYRDVPLHF
CDR3nt: TGTGCCAGCAGTGTTGGTTATAGAGATGTACCCCTCCACTTT

v_gene: TRBV30
abundance: .
j_gene: TRBJ1-1
d_gene: .
CDR3aa: CAWSVQVNTEAFF
CDR3nt: TGTGCCTGGAGTGTCCAGGTGAACACTGAAGCTTTCTTT

v_gene: TRBV2
abundance: .
j_gene: TRBJ2-5
d_gene: TRBD2
CDR3aa: CASTGGMETQYF
CDR3nt: TGTGCCAGCACGGGAGGGATGGAGACCCAGTACTTC

v_gene: TRBV7-3
abundance: .
j_gene: TRBJ2-3
d_gene: TRBD2
CDR3aa: CASSGSGGLTDTQYF
CDR3nt: TGTGCCAGTTCAGGGAGCGGGGGCCTCACAGATACGCAGTATTTT

v_gene: TRBV7-8
abundance: .
j_gene: TRBJ2-7
d_gene: .
CDR3aa: CASSSSGSRTSYEQYF
CDR3nt: TGTGCCAGCAGCTCCTCGGGAAGCCGAACTTCCTACGAGCAGTACTTC

v_gene: TRBV10-2
abundance: .
j_gene: TRBJ1-2
d_gene: TRBD1
CDR3aa: CASSETGGFSGYTF
CDR3nt: TGCGCCAGCAGTGAAACAGGGGGTTTTTCTGGCTACACCTTC

v_gene: TRBV11-2
abundance: .
j_gene: TRBJ2-2
d_gene: TRBD1
CDR3aa: CASSLEPGQISYTGELFF
CDR3nt: TGTGCCAGCAGCTTAGAGCCGGGACAGATAAGTTACACCGGGGAGCTGTTTTTT

v_gene: TRBV5-5
abundance: .
j_gene: TRBJ2-3
d_gene: .
CDR3aa: CASSSTSKTGARIDTQYF
CDR3nt: TGTGCCAGCAGCTCGACTTCAAAGACAGGAGCGCGTATCGATACGCAGTATTTT

v_gene: TRBV7-9
abundance: .
j_gene: TRBJ2-3
d_gene: TRBD1
CDR3aa: CASSPQGASTDTQYF
CDR3nt: TGTGCCAGCAGCCCCCAGGGGGCTAGCACAGATACGCAGTATTTT

v_gene: TRBV19
abundance: .
j_gene: TRBJ1-2
d_gene: .
CDR3aa: CASSPNQVLSYTF
CDR3nt: TGTGCCAGTAGTCCCAACCAAGTACTGAGCTACACCTTC

v_gene: TRBV2
abundance: .
j_gene: TRBJ1-5
d_gene: TRBD1
CDR3aa: CASSDRGRNQPQHF
CDR3nt: TGTGCCAGCAGTGACAGGGGGCGCAATCAGCCCCAGCATTTT

v_gene: TRBV5-4
abundance: .
j_gene: TRBJ1-1
d_gene: .
CDR3aa: CASSYLSNTEAFF
CDR3nt: TGTGCCAGCAGCTACTTGTCAAACACTGAAGCTTTCTTT

v_gene: TRBV29-1
abundance: .
j_gene: TRBJ1-4
d_gene: .
CDR3aa: CSVEFGGKLFF
CDR3nt: TGCAGCGTTGAATTCGGGGGAAAACTGTTTTTT

v_gene: TRBV7-8
abundance: .
j_gene: TRBJ1-5
d_gene: TRBD1
CDR3aa: CASSLRDRGNQPQHF
CDR3nt: TGTGCCAGCAGCCTCCGGGACAGGGGCAATCAGCCCCAGCATTTT

v_gene: TRBV6-6
abundance: once
j_gene: TRBJ2-1
d_gene: TRBD2
CDR3aa: CASSSTPGLVLDEQFF
CDR3nt: TGTGCCAGCAGCTCCACTCCGGGACTAGTTTTAGATGAGCAGTTCTTC

v_gene: TRBV30
abundance: many
j_gene: TRBJ1-2
d_gene: .
CDR3aa: CAWSVPTGYGYTF
CDR3nt: TGTGCCTGGAGTGTTCCGACGGGGTATGGCTACACCTTC

v_gene: TRBV11-3
abundance: few
j_gene: TRBJ2-1
d_gene: .
CDR3aa: CASSLDKGTYNEQFF
CDR3nt: TGTGCCAGCAGCTTAGACAAGGGGACCTACAATGAGCAGTTCTTC

v_gene: TRBV2
abundance: .
j_gene: TRBJ2-3
d_gene: .
CDR3aa: CASSRGISTDTQYF
CDR3nt: TGTGCCAGCAGTAGGGGAATTAGCACAGATACGCAGTATTTT

v_gene: TRBV21-1
abundance: .
j_gene: TRBJ2-2
d_gene: .
CDR3aa: CASSRAGTGGTGELFF
CDR3nt: TGTGCCAGCAGCAGGGCAGGGACAGGTGGCACCGGGGAGCTGTTTTTT

v_gene: TRBV5-1
abundance: .
j_gene: TRBJ1-3
d_gene: .
CDR3aa: CASSLVGELGNTIYF
CDR3nt: TGCGCCAGCAGCTTGGTCGGAGAACTTGGAAACACCATATATTTT

v_gene: TRBV11-2
abundance: .
j_gene: TRBJ1-2
d_gene: .
CDR3aa: CASSLGTKQARGYTF
CDR3nt: TGTGCCAGCAGCTTAGGGACGAAACAGGCGAGGGGCTACACCTTC

v_gene: TRBV25-1
abundance: .
j_gene: TRBJ2-1
d_gene: TRBD1
CDR3aa: CASSVGQGSGEQFF
CDR3nt: TGTGCCAGCAGTGTGGGACAGGGGTCGGGTGAGCAGTTCTTC

v_gene: TRBV28
abundance: once
j_gene: TRBJ2-1
d_gene: TRBD2
CDR3aa: CASSPDSGRSHEQFF
CDR3nt: TGTGCCAGCAGTCCGGATAGCGGGAGGTCCCATGAGCAGTTCTTC

v_gene: TRBV10-3
abundance: few
j_gene: TRBJ2-5
d_gene: .
CDR3aa: CAIAAYYQETQYF
CDR3nt: TGTGCCATCGCTGCGTATTACCAAGAGACCCAGTACTTC

v_gene: TRBV4-3
abundance: .
j_gene: TRBJ2-1
d_gene: TRBD2
CDR3aa: CASSQQRTRAQDEQFF
CDR3nt: TGCGCCAGCAGCCAACAAAGGACTAGAGCCCAAGATGAGCAGTTCTTC